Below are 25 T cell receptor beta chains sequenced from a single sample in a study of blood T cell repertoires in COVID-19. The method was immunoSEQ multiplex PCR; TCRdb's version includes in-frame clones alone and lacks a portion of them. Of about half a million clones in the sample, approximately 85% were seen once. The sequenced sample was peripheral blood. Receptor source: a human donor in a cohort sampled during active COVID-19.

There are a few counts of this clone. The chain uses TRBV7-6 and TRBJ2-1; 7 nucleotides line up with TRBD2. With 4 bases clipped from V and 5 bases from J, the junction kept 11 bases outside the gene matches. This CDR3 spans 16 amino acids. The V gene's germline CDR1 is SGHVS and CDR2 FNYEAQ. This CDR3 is CASSSLLGGKNNEQFF. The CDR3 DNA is TGTGCCAGCAGCTCTTTACTCGGGGGGAAGAACAATGAGCAGTTCTTC.

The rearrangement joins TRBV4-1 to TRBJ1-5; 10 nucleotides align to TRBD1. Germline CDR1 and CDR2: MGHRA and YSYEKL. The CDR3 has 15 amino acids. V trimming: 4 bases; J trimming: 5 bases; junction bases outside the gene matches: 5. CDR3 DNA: TGCGCCAGCAGCCGTACCGGGACAGGGGATCAGCCCCAGCATTTT. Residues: CASSRTGTGDQPQHF.

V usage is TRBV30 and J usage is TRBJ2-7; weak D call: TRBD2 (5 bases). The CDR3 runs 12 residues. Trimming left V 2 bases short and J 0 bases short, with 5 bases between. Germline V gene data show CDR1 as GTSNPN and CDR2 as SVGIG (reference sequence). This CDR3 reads CAWSSGSYEQYF. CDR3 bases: TGTGCCTGGAGTAGCGGCTCCTACGAGCAGTACTTC.

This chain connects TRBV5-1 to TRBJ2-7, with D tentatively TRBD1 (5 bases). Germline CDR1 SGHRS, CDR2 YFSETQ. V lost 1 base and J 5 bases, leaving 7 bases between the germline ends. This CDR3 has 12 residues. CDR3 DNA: TGCGCCAGCAGCTTGCTAGGGGACGAGCAGTACTTC. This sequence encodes CASSLLGDEQYF.

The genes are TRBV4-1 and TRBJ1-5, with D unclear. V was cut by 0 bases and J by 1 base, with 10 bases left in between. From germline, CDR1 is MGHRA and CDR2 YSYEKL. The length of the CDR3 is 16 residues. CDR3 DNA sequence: TGCGCCAGCAGCCAAGATCAAGGAGGGAGCAATCAGCCCCAGCATTTT. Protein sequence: CASSQDQGGSNQPQHF.

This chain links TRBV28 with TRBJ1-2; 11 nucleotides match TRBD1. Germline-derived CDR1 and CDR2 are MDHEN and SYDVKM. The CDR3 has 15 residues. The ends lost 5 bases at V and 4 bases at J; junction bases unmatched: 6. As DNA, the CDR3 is TGTGCCAGCAGTCCGAGGACAGGGGGCGCCTATGGCTACACCTTC. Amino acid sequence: CASSPRTGGAYGYTF.

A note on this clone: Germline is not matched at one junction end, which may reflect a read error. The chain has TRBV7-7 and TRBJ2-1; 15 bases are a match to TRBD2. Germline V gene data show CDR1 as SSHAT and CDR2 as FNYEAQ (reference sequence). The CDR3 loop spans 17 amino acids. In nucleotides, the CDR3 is TGTGCTAGCAGCCCAGGACTAGCGGGAGGGGGATACAATGAGCAGTTCTTC. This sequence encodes CASSPGLAGGGYNEQFF.

The CDR3 loop is CSASAGVLTAEAFF. In DNA form, the CDR3 reads TGCAGTGCTAGTGCAGGGGTGTTGACGGCTGAAGCTTTCTTT. The rearrangement uses TRBV20-1 and TRBJ1-1; D possibly corresponds to TRBD1 (6 bases). The V end lost 3 bases, the J end lost 6 bases, and 17 bases lay between the germline ends. The CDR3 extends over 14 amino acids. The germline CDR1 and CDR2 sequences are DFQATT and SNEGSKA (reference sequence).

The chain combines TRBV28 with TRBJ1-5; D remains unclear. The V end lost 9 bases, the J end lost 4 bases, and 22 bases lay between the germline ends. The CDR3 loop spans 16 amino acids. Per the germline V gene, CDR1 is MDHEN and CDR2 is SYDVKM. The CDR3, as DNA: TGTGCCAGTAACTACCTGGACGGAGGAGTAAATCAGCCCCAGCATTTT. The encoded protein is CASNYLDGGVNQPQHF.

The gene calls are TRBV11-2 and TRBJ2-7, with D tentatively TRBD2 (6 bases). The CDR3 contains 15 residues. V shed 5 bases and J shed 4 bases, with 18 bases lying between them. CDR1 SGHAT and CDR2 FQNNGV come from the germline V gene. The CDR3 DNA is TGTGCCAGCAGCGCCAGTGGGAGGAACCCGTACGAGCAGTACTTC. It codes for CASSASGRNPYEQYF.

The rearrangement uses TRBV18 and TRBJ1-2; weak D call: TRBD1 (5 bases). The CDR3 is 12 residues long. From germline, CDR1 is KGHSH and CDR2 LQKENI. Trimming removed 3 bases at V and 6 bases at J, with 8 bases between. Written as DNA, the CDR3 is TGTGCCAGCTCACCGACGACAGATGGCTACACCTTC. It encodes CASSPTTDGYTF. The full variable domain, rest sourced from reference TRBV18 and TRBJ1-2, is NAGVMQNPRHLVRRRGQEARLRCSPMKGHSHVYWYRQLPEEGLKFMVYLQKENIIDESGMPKERFSAEFPKEGPSILRIQQVVRGDSAAYFCASSPTTDGYTFGSGTRLTVV.

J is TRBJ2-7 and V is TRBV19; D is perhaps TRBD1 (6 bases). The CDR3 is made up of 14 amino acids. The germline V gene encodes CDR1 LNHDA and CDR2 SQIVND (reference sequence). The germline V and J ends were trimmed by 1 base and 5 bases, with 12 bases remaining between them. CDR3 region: CASSIAVQGNEQYF. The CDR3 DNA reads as TGTGCCAGTAGTATAGCAGTCCAGGGGAACGAGCAGTACTTC.

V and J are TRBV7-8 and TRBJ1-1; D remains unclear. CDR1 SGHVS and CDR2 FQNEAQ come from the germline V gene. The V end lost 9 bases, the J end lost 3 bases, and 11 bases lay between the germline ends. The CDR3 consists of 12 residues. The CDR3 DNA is TGTGCCAGTGGGGTCGGGGACACTGAAGCTTTCTTT. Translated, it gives CASGVGDTEAFF.

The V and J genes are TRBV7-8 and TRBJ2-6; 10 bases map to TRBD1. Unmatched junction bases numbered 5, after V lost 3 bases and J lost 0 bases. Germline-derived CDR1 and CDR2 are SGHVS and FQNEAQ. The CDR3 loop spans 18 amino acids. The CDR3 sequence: CASSLDRGTPSGANVLTF. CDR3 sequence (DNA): TGTGCCAGCAGCTTGGACAGGGGGACCCCCTCTGGGGCCAACGTCCTGACTTTC.

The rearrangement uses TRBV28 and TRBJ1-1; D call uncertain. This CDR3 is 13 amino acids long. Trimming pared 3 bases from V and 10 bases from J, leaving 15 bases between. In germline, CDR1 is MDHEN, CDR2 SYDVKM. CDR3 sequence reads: CASSFNRLRGAFF. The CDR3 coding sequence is TGTGCCAGCAGTTTTAACCGCCTTCGAGGAGCTTTCTTT. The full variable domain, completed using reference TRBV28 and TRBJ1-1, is DVKVTQSSRYLVKRTGEKVFLECVQDMDHENMFWYRQDPGLGLRLIYFSYDVKMKEKGDIPEGYSVSREKKERFSLILESASTNQTSMYLCASSFNRLRGAFFGQGTRLTVV.

CDR3 amino acids: CASSVGIGLAGGGGETQYF. Written as DNA, the CDR3 is TGTGCCAGCAGCGTGGGGATCGGACTAGCGGGAGGGGGAGGAGAGACCCAGTACTTC. J is TRBJ2-5 and V is TRBV9; 15 positions match TRBD2. Per germline, CDR1 SGDLS and CDR2 YYNGEE. V lost 2 bases and J lost 4; bases outside the gene matches: 12. This CDR3 region has 19 residues.

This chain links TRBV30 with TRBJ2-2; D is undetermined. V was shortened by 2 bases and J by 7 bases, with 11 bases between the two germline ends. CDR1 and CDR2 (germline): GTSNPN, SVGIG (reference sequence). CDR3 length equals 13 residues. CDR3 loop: CAWSTTPGGELFF. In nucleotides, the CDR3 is TGTGCCTGGAGTACCACCCCGGGCGGGGAGCTGTTTTTT.

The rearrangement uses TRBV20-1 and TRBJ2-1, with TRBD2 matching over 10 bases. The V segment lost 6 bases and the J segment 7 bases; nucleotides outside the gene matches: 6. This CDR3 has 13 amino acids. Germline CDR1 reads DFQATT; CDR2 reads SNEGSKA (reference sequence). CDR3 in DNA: TGCAGTGCCAGTAGCGGGAGGATGAATGAGCAGTTCTTC. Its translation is CSASSGRMNEQFF.

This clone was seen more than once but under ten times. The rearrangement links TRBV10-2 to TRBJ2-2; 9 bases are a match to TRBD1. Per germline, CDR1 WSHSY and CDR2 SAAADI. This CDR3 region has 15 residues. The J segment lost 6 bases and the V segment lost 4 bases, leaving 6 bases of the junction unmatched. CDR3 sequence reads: CASSGDRGVPGELFF. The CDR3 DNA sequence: TGCGCCAGCAGTGGTGACAGGGGGGTACCCGGGGAGCTGTTTTTT.

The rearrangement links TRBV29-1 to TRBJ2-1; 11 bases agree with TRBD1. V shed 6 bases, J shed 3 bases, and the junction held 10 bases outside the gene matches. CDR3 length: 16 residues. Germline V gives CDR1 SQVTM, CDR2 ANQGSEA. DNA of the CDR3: TGCAGCGTGGTAAGAATTGGGACAGGGGGCTACAATGAGCAGTTCTTC. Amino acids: CSVVRIGTGGYNEQFF.

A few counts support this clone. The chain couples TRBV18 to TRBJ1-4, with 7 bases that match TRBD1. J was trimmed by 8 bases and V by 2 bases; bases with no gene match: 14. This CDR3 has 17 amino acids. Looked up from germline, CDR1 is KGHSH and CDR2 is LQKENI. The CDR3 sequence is CASSPEEGLTGVEKLFF. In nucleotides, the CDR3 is TGTGCCAGCTCACCAGAAGAGGGCCTCACAGGGGTCGAAAAACTGTTTTTT.

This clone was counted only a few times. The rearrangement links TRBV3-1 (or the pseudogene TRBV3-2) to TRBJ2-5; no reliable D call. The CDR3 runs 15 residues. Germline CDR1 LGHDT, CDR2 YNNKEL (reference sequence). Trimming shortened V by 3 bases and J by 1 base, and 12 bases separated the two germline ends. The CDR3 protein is CASSQNRVRQETQYF. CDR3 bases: TGTGCCAGCAGCCAGAACCGGGTCCGCCAAGAGACCCAGTACTTC.

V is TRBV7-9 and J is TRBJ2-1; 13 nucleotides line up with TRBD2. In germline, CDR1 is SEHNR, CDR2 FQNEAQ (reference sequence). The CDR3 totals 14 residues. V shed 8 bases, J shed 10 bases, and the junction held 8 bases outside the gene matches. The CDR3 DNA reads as TGTGCCAGCGCACTAGCGGGAGGGCCGGGGGAGCAGTTCTTC. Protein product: CASALAGGPGEQFF.

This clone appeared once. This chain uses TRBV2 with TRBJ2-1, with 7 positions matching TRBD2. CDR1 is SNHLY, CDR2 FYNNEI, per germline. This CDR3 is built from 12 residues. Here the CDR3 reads CAGRGRVDEQFF. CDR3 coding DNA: TGTGCTGGGCGGGGGAGAGTCGATGAGCAGTTCTTC.

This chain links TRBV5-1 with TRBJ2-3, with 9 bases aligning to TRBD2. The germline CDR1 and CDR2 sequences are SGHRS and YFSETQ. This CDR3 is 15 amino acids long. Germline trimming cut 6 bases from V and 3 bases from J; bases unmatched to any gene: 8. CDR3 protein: CASKSGLALTDTQYF. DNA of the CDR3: TGCGCCAGCAAATCAGGACTAGCGTTAACAGATACGCAGTATTTT.